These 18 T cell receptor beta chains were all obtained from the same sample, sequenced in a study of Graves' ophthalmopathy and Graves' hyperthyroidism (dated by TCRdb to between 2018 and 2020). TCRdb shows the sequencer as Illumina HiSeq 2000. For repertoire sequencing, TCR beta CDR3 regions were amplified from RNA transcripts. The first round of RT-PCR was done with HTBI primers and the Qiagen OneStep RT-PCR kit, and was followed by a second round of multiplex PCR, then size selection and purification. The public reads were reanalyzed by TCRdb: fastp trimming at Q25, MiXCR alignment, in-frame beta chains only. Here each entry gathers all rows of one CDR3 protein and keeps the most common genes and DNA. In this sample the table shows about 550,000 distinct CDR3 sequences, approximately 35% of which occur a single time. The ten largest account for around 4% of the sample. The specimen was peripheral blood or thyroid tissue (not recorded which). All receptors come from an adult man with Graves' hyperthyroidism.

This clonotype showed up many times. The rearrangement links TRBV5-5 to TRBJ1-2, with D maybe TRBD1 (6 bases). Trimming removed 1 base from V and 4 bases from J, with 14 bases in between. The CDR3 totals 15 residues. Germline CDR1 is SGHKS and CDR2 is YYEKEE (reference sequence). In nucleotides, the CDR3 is TGTGCCAGCAGCTTGACCGCCGGGACAATCTATGGCTACACCTTC. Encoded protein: CASSLTAGTIYGYTF.

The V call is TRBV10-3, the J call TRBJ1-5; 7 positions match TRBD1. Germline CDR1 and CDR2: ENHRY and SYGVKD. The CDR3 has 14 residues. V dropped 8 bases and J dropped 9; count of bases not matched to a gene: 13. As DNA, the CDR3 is TGTGCCATCGGTGCAGGGGGAGGCGATCGGCCCCAGCATTTT. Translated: CAIGAGGGDRPQHF.

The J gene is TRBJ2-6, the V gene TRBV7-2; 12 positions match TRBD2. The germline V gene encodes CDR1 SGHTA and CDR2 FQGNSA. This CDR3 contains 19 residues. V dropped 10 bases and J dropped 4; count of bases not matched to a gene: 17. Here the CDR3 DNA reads TGTGCCACAACGACTAGCGGGAGTGGGGAGCAGTACGGGGCCAACGTCCTGACTTTC. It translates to CATTTSGSGEQYGANVLTF.

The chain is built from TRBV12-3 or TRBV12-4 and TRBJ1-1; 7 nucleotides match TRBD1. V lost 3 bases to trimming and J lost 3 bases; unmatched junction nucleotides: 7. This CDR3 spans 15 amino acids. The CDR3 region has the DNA TGTGCCAGCAGTTTTTGGGCAGGGGGGGACACTGAAGCTTTCTTT. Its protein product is CASSFWAGGDTEAFF.

CDR3 amino acids: CASSAGQGVDSPLHF. The CDR3 bases are TGTGCCAGCAGCGCCGGACAGGGAGTGGATTCACCCCTCCACTTT. The chain links TRBV7-8 to TRBJ1-6, with 8 bases matching TRBD1. This CDR3 is built from 15 residues. Germline assignment: CDR1 SGHVS and CDR2 FQNEAQ. V trimming: 5 bases; J trimming: 8 bases; junction bases outside the gene matches: 8.

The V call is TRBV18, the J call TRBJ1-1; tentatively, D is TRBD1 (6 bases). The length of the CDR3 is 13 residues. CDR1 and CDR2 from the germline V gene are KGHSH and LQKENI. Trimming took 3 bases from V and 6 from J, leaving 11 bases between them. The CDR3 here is CASSPIGGPEAFF. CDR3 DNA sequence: TGTGCCAGCTCACCGATCGGGGGGCCTGAAGCTTTCTTT.

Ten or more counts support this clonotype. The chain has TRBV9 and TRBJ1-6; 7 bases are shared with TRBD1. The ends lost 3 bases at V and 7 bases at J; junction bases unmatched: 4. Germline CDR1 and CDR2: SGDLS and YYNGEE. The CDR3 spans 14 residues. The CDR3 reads CASSDTGDNSPLHF. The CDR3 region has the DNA TGTGCCAGCAGCGACACAGGGGACAATTCACCCCTCCACTTT.

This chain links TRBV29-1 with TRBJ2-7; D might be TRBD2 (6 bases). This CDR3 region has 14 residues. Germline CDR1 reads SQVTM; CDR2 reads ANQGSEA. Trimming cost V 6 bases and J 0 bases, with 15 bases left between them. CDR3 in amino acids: CSVNAGPFSYEQYF. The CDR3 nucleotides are TGCAGCGTAAACGCGGGACCCTTCTCCTACGAGCAGTACTTC.

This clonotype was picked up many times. In nucleotides, the CDR3 is TGTGCCAGCACCCAAGGACTGCCCTACGAGCAGTACTTC. Its translation is CASTQGLPYEQYF. This chain uses TRBV2 with TRBJ2-7; weak D call: TRBD2 (5 bases). Germline V gives CDR1 SNHLY, CDR2 FYNNEI. V was clipped by 7 bases and J by 2 bases, with 12 bases between them. CDR3 length: 13 residues. The variable domain in full, with the rest retrieved from reference TRBV2 and TRBJ2-7, is EPEVTQTPSHQVTQMGQEVILRCVPISNHLYFYWYRQILGQKVEFLVSFYNNEISEKSEIFDDQFSVERPDGSNFTLKIRSTKLEDSAMYFCASTQGLPYEQYFGPGTRLTVT.

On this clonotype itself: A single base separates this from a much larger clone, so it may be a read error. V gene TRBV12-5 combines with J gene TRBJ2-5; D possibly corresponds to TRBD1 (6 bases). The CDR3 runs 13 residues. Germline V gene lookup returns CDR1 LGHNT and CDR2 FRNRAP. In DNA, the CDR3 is TGTGCTAGTGATACAGGGTTGCAAGAGACCCGGTACTTC. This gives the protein CASDTGLQETRYF. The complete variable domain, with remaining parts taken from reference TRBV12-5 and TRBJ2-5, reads DARVTQTPRHKVTEMGQEVTMRCQPILGHNTVFWYRQTMMQGLELLAYFRNRAPLDDSGMPKDRFSAEMPDATLATLKIQPSEPRDSAVYFCASDTGLQETRYFGPGTRLLVL.

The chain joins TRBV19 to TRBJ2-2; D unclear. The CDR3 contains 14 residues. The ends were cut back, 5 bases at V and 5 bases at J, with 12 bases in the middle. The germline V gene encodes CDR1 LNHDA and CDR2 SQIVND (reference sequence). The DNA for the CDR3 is TGTGCCAGTAGTCCCGCCCGGGCAACCGGGGAGCTGTTTTTT. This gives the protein CASSPARATGELFF.

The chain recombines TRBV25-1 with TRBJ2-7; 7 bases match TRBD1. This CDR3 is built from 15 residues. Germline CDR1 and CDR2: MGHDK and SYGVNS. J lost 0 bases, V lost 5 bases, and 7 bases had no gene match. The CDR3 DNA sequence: TGTGCCAGCAGTCCACCAAAGGGGGCCTCCTACGAGCAGTACTTC. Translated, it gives CASSPPKGASYEQYF.

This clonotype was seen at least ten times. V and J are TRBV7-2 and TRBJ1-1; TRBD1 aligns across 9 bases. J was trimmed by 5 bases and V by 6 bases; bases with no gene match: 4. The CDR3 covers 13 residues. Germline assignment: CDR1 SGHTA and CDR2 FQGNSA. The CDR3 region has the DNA TGTGCCAGCAGACTACAGGGGGCGACTGAAGCTTTCTTT. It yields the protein CASRLQGATEAFF.

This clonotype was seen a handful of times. The CDR3 protein is CASSVSGYSYEQYF. DNA of the CDR3: TGTGCCAGCAGCGTCTCGGGGTACTCCTACGAGCAGTACTTC. V and J are TRBV9 and TRBJ2-7, with TRBD2 as a possible D gene (5 bases). Germline assignment: CDR1 SGDLS and CDR2 YYNGEE. The germline V and J ends were trimmed by 2 bases and 0 bases, with 9 bases remaining between them. CDR3 length: 14 amino acids.

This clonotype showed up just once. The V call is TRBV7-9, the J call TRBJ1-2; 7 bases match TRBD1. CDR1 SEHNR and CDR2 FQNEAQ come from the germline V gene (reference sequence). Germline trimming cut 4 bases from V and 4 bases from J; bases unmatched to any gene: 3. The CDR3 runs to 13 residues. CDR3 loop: CASSWDSPYGYTF. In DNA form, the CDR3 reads TGTGCCAGCAGCTGGGACAGTCCCTATGGCTACACCTTC.

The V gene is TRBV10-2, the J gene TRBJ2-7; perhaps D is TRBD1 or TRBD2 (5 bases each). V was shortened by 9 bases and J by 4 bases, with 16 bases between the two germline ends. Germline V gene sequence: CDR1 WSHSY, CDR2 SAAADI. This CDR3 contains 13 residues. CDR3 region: CARKVGVQYEQYF. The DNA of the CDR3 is TGCGCCAGGAAAGTGGGGGTCCAGTACGAGCAGTACTTC.

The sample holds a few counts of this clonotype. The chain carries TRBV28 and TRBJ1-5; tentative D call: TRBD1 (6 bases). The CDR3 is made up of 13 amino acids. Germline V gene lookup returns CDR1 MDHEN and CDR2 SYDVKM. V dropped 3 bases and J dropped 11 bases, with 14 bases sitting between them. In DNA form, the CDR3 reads TGTGCCAGCAGTTTGACAGGATCCTGGTCCCAGCATTTT. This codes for CASSLTGSWSQHF.

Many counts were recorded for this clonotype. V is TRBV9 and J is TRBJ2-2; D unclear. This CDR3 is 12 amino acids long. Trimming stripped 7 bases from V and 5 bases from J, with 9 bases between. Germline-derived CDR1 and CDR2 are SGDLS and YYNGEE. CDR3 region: CASRNRTGELFF. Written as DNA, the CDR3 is TGTGCCAGCCGGAATCGGACCGGGGAGCTGTTTTTT.